These T cell receptor beta chains were read from a single sample in a study of TIL therapy for anti-PD-1-resistant metastatic lung cancer. Clones were read by immunoSEQ multiplex PCR, and TCRdb kept only the in-frame ones, dropping some. The sample holds about 95,000 clones; 50% to 70% are singletons and the top ten take about a tenth. The sample was tumor tissue, taken at baseline. The receptor set was obtained from a person aged 25 to 85 with non-small cell lung cancer. The conserved cysteine and the conserved F or W are not part of the CDR3 here. A D gene is named only where the DNA matches it firmly. A clone size is listed for some rows: how often the clone was seen (once, few, many), or a class if it is expanded.

many | TRBV7-2 | TRBD2 | ASSLAARGGGNEQY
- | TRBV11-3 | TRBD1 | ASSQRDSTYNEQF
- | TRBV7-2 | TRBD1 | ASNPLGQGYGYT
- | TRBV6-5 | TRBD1 | ASSLRGQPQH
- | TRBV5-1 | - | ASSLGSAQETQY
- | TRBV9 | TRBD2 | ASSFRTSVNTGELF
few | TRBV28 | TRBD1 | ASSKGGQGRYGYT
- | TRBV2 | TRBD2 | ASKLLAGGPTDTQY
- | TRBV28 | - | ASSLQRASANTGELF
- | TRBV6-6 | - | ASSYEGTRSNEQF
- | TRBV29-1 | TRBD2 | SVEGGSSYNEQF
few | TRBV4-2 | - | ASSQGTATTGELF
once | TRBV28 | - | ASSLSTSFYLANYGYT
once | TRBV10-1 | TRBD2 | ASSETGGATDTQY
- | TRBV12-5 | - | ASGTEVEQF
many | TRBV9 | - | ASSVEPGKKLF
- | TRBV5-1 | TRBD1 | ASSFVITRGRTNEKLF
- | TRBV5-6 | TRBD2 | ASTYQAGGLLAETQY
- | TRBV24-1 | TRBD1 | ATSDPRGDQPQH
- | TRBV5-1 | - | ASSSRDIYEQY
few | TRBV9 | - | ASTAGLNTGELF
- | TRBV6-5 | TRBD1 | ASSPQGADIQY
few | TRBV27 | - | ASKRGNNQPQH
- | TRBV5-1 | - | ASSFDGDSTDTQY
- | TRBV7-9 | - | ASSFGQLQETQY
- | TRBV9 | TRBD2 | ASSVALAGGYYTDTQY
- | TRBV27 | - | ASSPKLNQPQH